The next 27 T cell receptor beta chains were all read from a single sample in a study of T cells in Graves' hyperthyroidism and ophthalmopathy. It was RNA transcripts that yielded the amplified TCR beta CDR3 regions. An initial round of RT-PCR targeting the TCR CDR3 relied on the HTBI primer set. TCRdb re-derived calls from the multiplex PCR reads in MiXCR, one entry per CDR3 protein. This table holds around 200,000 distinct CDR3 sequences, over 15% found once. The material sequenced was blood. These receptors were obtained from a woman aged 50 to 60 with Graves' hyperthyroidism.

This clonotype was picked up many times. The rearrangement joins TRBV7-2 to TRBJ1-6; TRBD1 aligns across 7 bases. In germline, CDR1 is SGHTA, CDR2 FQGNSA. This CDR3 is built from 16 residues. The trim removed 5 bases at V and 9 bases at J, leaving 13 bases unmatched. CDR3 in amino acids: CASSPQTQGTGSPLHF. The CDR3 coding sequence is TGTGCCAGCAGCCCACAGACACAGGGGACGGGTTCACCCCTCCACTTT.

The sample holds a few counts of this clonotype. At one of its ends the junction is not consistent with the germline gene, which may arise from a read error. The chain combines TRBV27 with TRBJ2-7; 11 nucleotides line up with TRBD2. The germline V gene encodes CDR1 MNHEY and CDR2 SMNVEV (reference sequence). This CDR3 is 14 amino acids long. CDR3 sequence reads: CASSLSGGAYKQYF. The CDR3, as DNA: TGTGCCAGCAGCCTTAGCGGGGGGGCCTACAAGCAGTACTTC.

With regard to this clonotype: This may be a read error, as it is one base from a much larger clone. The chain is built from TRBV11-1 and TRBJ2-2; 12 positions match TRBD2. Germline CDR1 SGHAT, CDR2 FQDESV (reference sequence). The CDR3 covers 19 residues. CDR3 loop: CANSYPPTSGGQNTGELFF. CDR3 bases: TGTGCCAACAGCTACCCCCCGACTAGCGGGGGCCAGAACACCGGGGAGCTGTTTTTT. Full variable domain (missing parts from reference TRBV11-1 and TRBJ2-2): EAEVAQSPRYKITEKSQAVAFWCDPISGHATLYWYRQILGQGPELLVQFQDESVVDDSQLPKDRFSAERLKGVDSTLKIQPAELGDSAMYLCANSYPPTSGGQNTGELFFGEGSRLTVL.

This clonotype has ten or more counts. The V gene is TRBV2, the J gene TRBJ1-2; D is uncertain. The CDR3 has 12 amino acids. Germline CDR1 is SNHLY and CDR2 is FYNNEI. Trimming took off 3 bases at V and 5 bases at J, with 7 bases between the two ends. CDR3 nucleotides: TGTGCCAGCAGTGACACAGCTTATGGCTACACCTTC. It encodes CASSDTAYGYTF. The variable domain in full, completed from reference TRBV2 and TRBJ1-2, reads EPEVTQTPSHQVTQMGQEVILRCVPISNHLYFYWYRQILGQKVEFLVSFYNNEISEKSEIFDDQFSVERPDGSNFTLKIRSTKLEDSAMYFCASSDTAYGYTFGSGTRLTVV.

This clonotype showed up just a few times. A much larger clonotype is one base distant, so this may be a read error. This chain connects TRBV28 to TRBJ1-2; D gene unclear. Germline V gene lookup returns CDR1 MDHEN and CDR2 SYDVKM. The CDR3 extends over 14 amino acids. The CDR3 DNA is TGTGCCGGCAGTTTGGTGTTAGCTAACTATGGCTACACCTTC. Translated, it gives CAGSLVLANYGYTF.

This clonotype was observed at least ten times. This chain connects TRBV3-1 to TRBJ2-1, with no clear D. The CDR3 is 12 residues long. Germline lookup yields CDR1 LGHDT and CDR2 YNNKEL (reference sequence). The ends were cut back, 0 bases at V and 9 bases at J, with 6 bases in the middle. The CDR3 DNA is TGTGCCAGCAGCCAAGAATACGGTGAGCAGTTCTTC. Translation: CASSQEYGEQFF.

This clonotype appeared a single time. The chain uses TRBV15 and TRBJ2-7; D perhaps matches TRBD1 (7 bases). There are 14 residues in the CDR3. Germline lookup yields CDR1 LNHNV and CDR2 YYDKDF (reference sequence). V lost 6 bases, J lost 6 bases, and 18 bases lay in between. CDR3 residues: CATSPRRGPGEQYF. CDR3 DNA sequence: TGTGCCACCAGTCCTCGGAGGGGGCCGGGCGAGCAGTACTTC.

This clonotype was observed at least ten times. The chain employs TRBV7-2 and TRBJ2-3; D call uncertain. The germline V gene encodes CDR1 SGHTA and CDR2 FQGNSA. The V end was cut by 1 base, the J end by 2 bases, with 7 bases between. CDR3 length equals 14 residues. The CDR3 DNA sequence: TGTGCCAGCAGCTTAGGGGCGTCCACAGATACGCAGTATTTT. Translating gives CASSLGASTDTQYF.

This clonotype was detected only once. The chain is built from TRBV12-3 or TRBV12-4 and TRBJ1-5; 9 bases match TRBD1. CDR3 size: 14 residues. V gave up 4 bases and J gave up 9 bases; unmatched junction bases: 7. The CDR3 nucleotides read TGTGCCAGCAGTTGGACAGGGGATAGAATGCCCCAGCATTTT. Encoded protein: CASSWTGDRMPQHF.

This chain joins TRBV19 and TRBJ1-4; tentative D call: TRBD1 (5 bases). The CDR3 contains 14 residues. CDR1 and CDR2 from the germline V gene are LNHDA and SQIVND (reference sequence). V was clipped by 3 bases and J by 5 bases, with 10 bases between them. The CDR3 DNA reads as TGTGCCAGTAGTATGACAGTTATCAATGAAAAACTGTTTTTT. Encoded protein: CASSMTVINEKLFF.

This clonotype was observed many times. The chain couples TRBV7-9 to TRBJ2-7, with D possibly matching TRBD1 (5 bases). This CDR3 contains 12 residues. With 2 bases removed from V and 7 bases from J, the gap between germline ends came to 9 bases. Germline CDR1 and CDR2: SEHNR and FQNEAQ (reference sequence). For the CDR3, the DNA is TGTGCCAGCAGCTTAAGGGGTGAAGAGCAGTACTTC. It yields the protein CASSLRGEEQYF.

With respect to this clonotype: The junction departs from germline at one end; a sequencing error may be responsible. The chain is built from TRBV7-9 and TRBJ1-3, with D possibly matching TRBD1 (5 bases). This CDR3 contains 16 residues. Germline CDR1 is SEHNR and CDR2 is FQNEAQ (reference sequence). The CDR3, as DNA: TGTGCCAGCAGCCTACCAGGGACCCACTCTGGAAACACCATGTATTTT. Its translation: CASSLPGTHSGNTMYF.

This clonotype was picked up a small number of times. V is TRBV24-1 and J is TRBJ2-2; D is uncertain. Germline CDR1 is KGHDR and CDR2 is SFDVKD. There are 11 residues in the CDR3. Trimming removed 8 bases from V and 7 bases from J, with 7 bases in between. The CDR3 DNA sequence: TGTGCCACCAATTTGAACGGGGAGCTGTTTTTT. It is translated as CATNLNGELFF.

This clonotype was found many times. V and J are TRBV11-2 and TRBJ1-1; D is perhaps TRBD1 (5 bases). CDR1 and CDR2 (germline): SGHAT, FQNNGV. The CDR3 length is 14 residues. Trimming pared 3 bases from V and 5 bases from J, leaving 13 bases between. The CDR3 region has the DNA TGTGCCAGCAGCTTCCCAGGGAGATGGACTGAAGCTTTCTTT. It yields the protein CASSFPGRWTEAFF.

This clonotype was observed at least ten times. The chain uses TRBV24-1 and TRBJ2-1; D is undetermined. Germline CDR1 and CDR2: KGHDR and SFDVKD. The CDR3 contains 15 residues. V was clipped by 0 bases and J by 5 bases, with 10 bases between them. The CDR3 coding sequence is TGTGCCACCAGTGATTTGTCCAGAGACAACAATGAGCAGTTCTTC. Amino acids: CATSDLSRDNNEQFF.

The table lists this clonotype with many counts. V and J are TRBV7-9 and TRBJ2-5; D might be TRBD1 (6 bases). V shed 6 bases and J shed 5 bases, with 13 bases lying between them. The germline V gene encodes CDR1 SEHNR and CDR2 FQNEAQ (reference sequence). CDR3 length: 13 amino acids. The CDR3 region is CASSTGTRETQYF. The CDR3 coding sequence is TGTGCCAGCAGTACCGGGACACGCGAGACCCAGTACTTC.

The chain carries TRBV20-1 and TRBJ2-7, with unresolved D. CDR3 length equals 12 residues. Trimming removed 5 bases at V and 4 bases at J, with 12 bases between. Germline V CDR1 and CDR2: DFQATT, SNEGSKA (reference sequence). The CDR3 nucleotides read TGCAGTGCTCGGCCCGACGGGTACGAGCAGTACTTC. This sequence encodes CSARPDGYEQYF.

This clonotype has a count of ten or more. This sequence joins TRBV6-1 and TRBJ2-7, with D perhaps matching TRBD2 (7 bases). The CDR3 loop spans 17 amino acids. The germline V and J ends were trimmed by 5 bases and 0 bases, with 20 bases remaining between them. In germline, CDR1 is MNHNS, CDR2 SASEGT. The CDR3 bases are TGTGCCAGCAGTTATGGCGGAGGGGGGGGATACTCCTACGAGCAGTACTTC. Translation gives CASSYGGGGGYSYEQYF.

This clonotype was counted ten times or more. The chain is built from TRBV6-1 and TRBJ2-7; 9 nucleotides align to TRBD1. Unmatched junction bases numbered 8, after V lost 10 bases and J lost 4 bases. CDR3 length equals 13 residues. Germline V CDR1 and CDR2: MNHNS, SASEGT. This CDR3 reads CAITGTGSYEQYF. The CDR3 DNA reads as TGTGCCATCACCGGGACAGGGAGTTACGAGCAGTACTTC.

In DNA form, the CDR3 reads TGTGCCAGCAGTTCACAGGGGGCGTCAGGCTCCTACAATGAGCAGTTCTTC. Protein product: CASSSQGASGSYNEQFF. This chain joins TRBV7-9 and TRBJ2-1; 9 nucleotides line up with TRBD1. This CDR3 spans 17 amino acids. In germline, CDR1 is SEHNR, CDR2 FQNEAQ (reference sequence). V lost 6 bases and J lost 0; bases outside the gene matches: 9.

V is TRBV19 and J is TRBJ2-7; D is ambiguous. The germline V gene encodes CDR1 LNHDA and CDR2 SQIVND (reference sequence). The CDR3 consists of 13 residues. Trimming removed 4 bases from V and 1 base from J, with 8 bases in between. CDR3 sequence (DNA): TGTGCCAGTAGTACAACCCGTTCCTACGAGCAGTACTTC. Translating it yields CASSTTRSYEQYF.

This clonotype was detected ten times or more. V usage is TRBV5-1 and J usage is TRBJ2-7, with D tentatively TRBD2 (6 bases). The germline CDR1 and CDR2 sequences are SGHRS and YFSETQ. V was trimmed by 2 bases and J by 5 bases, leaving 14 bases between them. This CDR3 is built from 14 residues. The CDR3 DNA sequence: TGCGCCAGCAGCTTAAGCGCTTGGGGGGACGAGCAGTACTTC. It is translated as CASSLSAWGDEQYF.

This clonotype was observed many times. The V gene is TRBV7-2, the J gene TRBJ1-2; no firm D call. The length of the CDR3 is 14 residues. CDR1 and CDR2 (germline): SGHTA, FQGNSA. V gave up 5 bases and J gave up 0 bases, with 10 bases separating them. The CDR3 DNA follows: TGTGCCAGCAGCGACAACAGCGCTAACTATGGCTACACCTTC. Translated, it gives CASSDNSANYGYTF.

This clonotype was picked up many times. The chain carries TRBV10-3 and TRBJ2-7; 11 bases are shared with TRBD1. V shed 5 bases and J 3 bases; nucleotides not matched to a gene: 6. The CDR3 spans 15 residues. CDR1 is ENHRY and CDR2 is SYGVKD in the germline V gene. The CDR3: CAISRGTGGSYEQYF. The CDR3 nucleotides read TGTGCCATCAGTCGCGGGACAGGGGGTAGCTACGAGCAGTACTTC.

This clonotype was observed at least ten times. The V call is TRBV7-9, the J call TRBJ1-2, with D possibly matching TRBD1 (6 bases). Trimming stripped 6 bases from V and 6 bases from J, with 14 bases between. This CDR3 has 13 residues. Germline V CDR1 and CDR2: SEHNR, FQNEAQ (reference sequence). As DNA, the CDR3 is TGTGCCAGCAGGGGCACAGGGATGGATGGCTACACCTTC. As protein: CASRGTGMDGYTF. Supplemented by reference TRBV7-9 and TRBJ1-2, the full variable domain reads DTGVSQNPRHKITKRGQNVTFRCDPISEHNRLYWYRQTLGQGPEFLTYFQNEAQLEKSRLLSDRFSAERPKGSFSTLEIQRTEQGDSAMYLCASRGTGMDGYTFGSGTRLTVV.

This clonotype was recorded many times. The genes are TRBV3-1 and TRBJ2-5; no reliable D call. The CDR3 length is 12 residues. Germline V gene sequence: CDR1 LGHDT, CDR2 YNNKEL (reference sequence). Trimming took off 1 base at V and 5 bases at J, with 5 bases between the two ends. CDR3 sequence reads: CASSQVGETQYF. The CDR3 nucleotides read TGTGCCAGCAGCCAAGTCGGGGAGACCCAGTACTTC.

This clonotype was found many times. CDR3 nucleotide sequence: TGTGCCAGCTCACCGCCAGGGAACTCCTACGAGCAGTACTTC. Translated, it gives CASSPPGNSYEQYF. J is TRBJ2-7 and V is TRBV18; TRBD1 might be the D (5 bases). Germline V gene lookup returns CDR1 KGHSH and CDR2 LQKENI. Trimming left V 3 bases short and J 0 bases short, with 9 bases between. This CDR3 is 14 amino acids long.